This T cell receptor (beta chain) derives from a study of cytomegalovirus exposure and HLA in healthy donors (dated by TCRdb to about 2017). At the level of the whole study: An earlier analysis of approximately 550 of the donors reported more than 250 Gb of sequence data and roughly 100 million unique TCR beta sequences from roughly 200 million T cells. About 280 gigabases of sequencing data and approximately 84 million unique TCR sequences were included in an early release covering 500 to 750 HLA-typed donors. The genetic ancestry cluster associated with self-reported Caucasian donors included 81% of the 350 to 500 genotyped donors. The study aimed to test whether signatures of past pathogen exposure could be identified by cataloging public T cell receptors. The T cell repertoires of 700 or so subjects were profiled by immunosequencing and related to cytomegalovirus serostatus. Besides the first cohort of 550 to 750 subjects, a separate validation cohort made up of 120 different subjects was used. To predict cytomegalovirus infection status, the study brought together high-throughput TCR immunosequencing, statistical association of individual TCRs with disease status, and machine learning. To study patterns of TCR occurrence, a later analysis re-analyzed previously published TCR beta repertoires from 600 to 750 donors and added high-resolution HLA genotyping. The later analysis used no new phenotypic data to find candidate immune exposures, relying instead on TCR beta sequences and their occurrence across donors. In an earlier analysis of roughly 540 of the donors, high-throughput TCR beta sequencing was used to judge whether each TCR beta V gene segment behaved as functional or pseudogenic. Donor age, sex, ethnicity and CMV serostatus were collected together with the repertoire data. A later genetic analysis used genome-wide SNP genotypes for about 55% of the 666 donors, treating that subset as a discovery cohort. Every discovery cohort repertoire had been produced on one sequencing platform. Class I and class II HLA loci were covered by the typing at four-digit resolution. The number of donors typed differed by locus, with 629-630 for A, B, C, DRB1 and DQB1, more than 500 for DQA1, 600 to 610 for DPA1, and 472 for DPB1. Roughly five DR-DQ haplotypes were treated as single units for association and clustering because of strong linkage in the cohort. Among 398 genotyped donors of the cohort, an average of around 240,000 unique TCR beta nucleotide sequences were sequenced per donor, around 18% of them non-productive. The investigation overall reported the following: An association between a missense DCLRE1C variant and V-gene and J-gene trimming of TCR beta chains was found in a later genetic analysis and replicated in an independent cohort. According to a later analysis, parvovirus B19, influenza, CMV and Epstein-Barr virus appeared linked to several top co-occurrence clusters. A cluster of highly shared sequence variants was judged likely to represent a technical artifact of the sequencing pipeline. Most CMV-associated TCR beta chains appeared to be HLA-restricted in a later analysis, and the HLA associations seemed to be driven largely by CMV exposure. The 87-base-pair reads could not distinguish some IMGT-functional V segments, including TRBV6-2 and TRBV6-3, so those segments were excluded. A further reported finding was that TCR beta sequences accurately predicted the HLA-A and HLA-B alleles for most subjects in the first cohort. About 15 rarely observed V segments, including chromosome 9 orphons, were excluded from the earlier analysis of approximately 500 of the donors because counts were too low. Three of the identified cytomegalovirus-associated TCR beta chains were confirmed in vitro to be specific for cytomegalovirus antigens. The study gave a list of about 160 TCR beta chains associated with cytomegalovirus. Most TCR sequences were seen in very few donors, while some public TCRs were found in many individuals. Specific HLA alleles were associated with more than 15,000 TCR beta sequences at a false discovery rate of 0.05 in a later analysis. Correlated functional status among segregating V segments might reflect linkage disequilibrium, but an unknown experimental factor could not be ruled out. The only immune exposure information available for the cohort was CMV serostatus. Compared with the approximately 670-donor mean, donors in an Asian-associated ancestry cluster had fewer N-insertions in productive TCRs, according to a later genetic analysis. Assigning TCR associations to individual alleles was difficult when HLA alleles, especially DR and DQ, strongly co-occurred. Compared with equally common non-associated chains, HLA-associated TCR beta chains in a later analysis were more clonally expanded and had lower generation probabilities. In both the original and validation cohorts, the classifier was reported to diagnose cytomegalovirus status with high specificity and sensitivity. In an earlier analysis of 587 of the donors, most TCR beta V segments appeared in productive rearrangements about 90% or about 30% of the time, broadly matching IMGT annotations. Presence/absence analyses assumed roughly uniform sequencing depth across donors, an assumption that may not hold. According to the authors, the approach could potentially be generalized to other disease states and immunological phenotypes. In a later analysis, TCR association rates were found to vary across HLA loci, with the most associated TCRs seen for DRB1 alleles and the fewest for HLA-C alleles. In this cohort, only TCR beta chains were sequenced, and detectable features were limited by the absence of alpha or paired-chain data. Because HLA typing was unavailable for some donors at each locus, only the typed subset was used in association tests.

As for this clone: The antigen this receptor binds is unknown. Base-call qualities are not available, and no considerably larger clone is one nucleotide away.

Receptor amplification or capture employed the immunoSEQ multiplex PCR assay. A mixture of 60 forward primers for TCR Vbeta segments and 13 reverse primers for TCR Jbeta segments was used in the multiplex PCR. The CDR3 region of rearranged TCR beta genes was amplified from genomic DNA by a multiplex PCR assay. Amplified TCR beta libraries were sequenced as 87-base-pair reads on the Illumina HiSeq System. Concerning the study's data processing: A later analysis counted about 80 million unique TCR beta chains across the 550 to 750 repertoires, and some 11 million of these chains were shared by at least two donors. Raw reads were error-corrected and collapsed into unique sequences with a nearest-neighbor algorithm that merged closely related sequences to remove PCR and sequencing errors. V, D and J gene segments were assigned by aligning CDR3 sequences to IMGT reference sequences. Each retained sequence needed at least a six-nucleotide match to both a V gene segment and a J gene segment. Rearrangements were classified as productive when the CDR3 lacked stop codons and remained in frame with V and J, and all other rearrangements were classified as non-productive. CDR3 was defined according to IMGT convention as the region running from the second conserved V-encoded cysteine to the conserved J-encoded phenylalanine. The earlier analysis of some 600 of the donors excluded sequences that lacked an unambiguous match to a single V gene segment. In an earlier analysis of approximately 500 of the donors, a V segment was called functional when productive rearrangements were above 56.7%, and segregating when the standard deviation between donors exceeded 5%. To diagnose cytomegalovirus status from the catalog of TCR beta chain sequences, a statistical classification framework was built. V and J gene assignment, in a later analysis, came from comparing TCR nucleotide sequences with IMGT/GENE-DB human TR gene sequences. A later analysis assigned CDR3 sequences and most-parsimonious VDJ recombination scenarios with the TCRdist pipeline. A later analysis defined each TCR beta chain by its CDR3 amino acid sequence plus V-gene family, and excluded reads lacking a unique V-gene family. As a way to deal with suspected cross-contamination and a sequencing artifact, a later analysis dropped under 600 nucleotide sequences that were highly shared and had low generation probability. In a later analysis, a clonal expansion index was calculated for each public chain from normalized within-repertoire ranks of inferred template counts. A later analysis computed generation probabilities with a VDJ recombination model fitted to out-of-frame rearrangements, and checked the results against IGoR. In a later analysis, hypergeometric tests were used to score TCR-TCR, TCR-HLA and TCR-CMV co-occurrence, with a repertoire-size bias correction applied to TCR pairs. To estimate false discovery rates, a later analysis permuted the HLA or CMV assignments 20 times. A later analysis grouped co-occurring TCRs with DBSCAN, adding TCRdist sequence similarity when clustering within HLA-allele-positive subsets. For co-occurrence clustering, repertoires with fewer than 30,000 or more than 120,000 public chains were excluded, along with 4 to 6 repertoires with anomalous nucleotide sharing. This immuneACCESS table, as held by TCRdb, lists in-frame sequences with V and J called but not all clones. Of the missing ones, under half trace to an unresolved V gene in checked studies; the others have no known cause. V, J and clone size derive from that table, while D and trimming were established from the DNA sequence. This sample is represented by roughly 140,000 clones; about 80% of them were singletons. The leading ten clones occupy roughly 2.4% of the sample.

The germline V gene encodes CDR1 SQVTM and CDR2 ANQGSEA. V lost 7 bases and J lost 4 bases, and the count of bases not matched to a germline gene is 9. The CDR3, from cysteine to phenylalanine, totals 13 residues. Only CDR3 DNA is held: 39 bases, read in frame from base 1. The cohort comprised hundreds of healthy bone marrow donors. At the time of sampling, every cohort member was nominally healthy, though immune exposures that went unrecorded were likely present. The donor tested CMV seropositive and was one of the 289 seropositive cohort members. A peripheral blood sample was provided by each donor, and peripheral blood mononuclear cells were used for TCR beta sequencing. Genomic DNA extraction from the blood cell samples was performed with the Qiagen DNeasy Blood Extraction Kit.

The source material was PBMCs. The rearranged segments are TRBV29-1 and TRBJ2-7; TRBD2 aligns with 8 central bases. The receptor's source is a woman between 18 and 29 years old in good health and CMV-seropositive. DNA sequence: TGCAGCGGCGCTGCGGGGGGTGGGTACGAGCAGTACTTC. This yields the protein CSGAAGGGYEQYF.